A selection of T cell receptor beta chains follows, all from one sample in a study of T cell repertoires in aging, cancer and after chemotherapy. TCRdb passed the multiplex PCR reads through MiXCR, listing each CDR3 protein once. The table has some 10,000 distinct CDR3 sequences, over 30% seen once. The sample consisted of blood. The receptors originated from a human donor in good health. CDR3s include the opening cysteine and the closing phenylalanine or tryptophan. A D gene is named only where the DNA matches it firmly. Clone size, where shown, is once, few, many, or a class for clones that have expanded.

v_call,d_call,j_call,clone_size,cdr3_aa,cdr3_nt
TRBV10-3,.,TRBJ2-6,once,CAISEDGGSGANVLTF,TGTGCCATCAGTGAAGACGGTGGCTCTGGGGCCAACGTCCTGACTTTC
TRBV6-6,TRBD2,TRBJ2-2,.,CASKKVLAESGELFF,TGTGCCAGCAAGAAGGTACTAGCGGAATCCGGGGAGCTGTTTTTT
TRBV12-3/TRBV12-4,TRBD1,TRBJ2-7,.,CASSLAGTGGPYEQYF,TGTGCCAGCAGTTTAGCAGGGACAGGGGGACCCTACGAGCAGTACTTC
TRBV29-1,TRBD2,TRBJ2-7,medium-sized,CSVRTSGYYEQYF,TGCAGCGTCAGGACTAGCGGTTACTACGAGCAGTACTTC
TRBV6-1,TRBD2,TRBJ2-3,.,CASSGSAGGKDTQYF,TGTGCCAGCAGTGGTTCAGCGGGAGGGAAAGATACGCAGTATTTT
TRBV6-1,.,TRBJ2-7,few,CASSPGQTYEQYF,TGTGCCAGCAGTCCGGGACAAACCTACGAGCAGTACTTC
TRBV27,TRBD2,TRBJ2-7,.,CASSGAGSIGEQYF,TGTGCCAGCAGCGGAGCGGGATCTATAGGGGAGCAGTACTTC
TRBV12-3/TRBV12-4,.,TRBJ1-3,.,CASSRETTIYF,TGTGCCAGCAGTCGGGAAACCACCATATATTTT
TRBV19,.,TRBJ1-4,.,CASSTLGATNEKLFF,TGTGCCAGTAGTACTCTCGGTGCAACTAATGAAAAACTGTTTTTT
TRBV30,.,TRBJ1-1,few,CAWGAGSIEAFF,TGTGCCTGGGGCGCAGGTTCCATTGAAGCTTTCTTT
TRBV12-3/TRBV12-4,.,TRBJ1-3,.,CASSKQGAGNTIYF,TGTGCCAGCAGCAAACAGGGAGCCGGAAACACCATATATTTT
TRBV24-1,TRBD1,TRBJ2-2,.,CATSDWGQGNTGELFF,TGTGCCACCAGTGATTGGGGACAGGGTAACACCGGGGAGCTGTTTTTT
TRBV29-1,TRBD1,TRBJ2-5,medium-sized,CSIYRGSETQYF,TGCAGCATCTACAGGGGCTCAGAGACCCAGTACTTC
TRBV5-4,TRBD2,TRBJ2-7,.,CASSLAGGPIEQYF,TGTGCCAGCAGCTTGGCGGGAGGGCCGATCGAGCAGTACTTC
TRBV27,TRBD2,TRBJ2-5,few,CASSLERGGETQYF,TGTGCCAGCAGTTTGGAGCGGGGTGGCGAGACCCAGTACTTC
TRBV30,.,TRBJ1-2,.,CAWSVNTNYGYTF,TGTGCCTGGAGTGTAAATACTAACTATGGCTACACCTTC
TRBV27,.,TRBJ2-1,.,CASSIYLCSVDGLAGLDEQFF,.
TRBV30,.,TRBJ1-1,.,CAWSLGWGGGTEAFF,TGTGCCTGGAGTCTAGGGTGGGGGGGTGGAACTGAAGCTTTCTTT
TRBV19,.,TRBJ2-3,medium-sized,CASRWTDTQYF,TGTGCCTCGAGGTGGACAGATACGCAGTATTTT
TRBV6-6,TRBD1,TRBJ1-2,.,CASSTQGNYGYTF,TGTGCCAGCAGTACACAGGGGAACTATGGCTACACCTTC
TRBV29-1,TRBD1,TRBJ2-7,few,CSVLKYLDRDEQYF,TGCAGCGTTCTCAAATACCTCGACAGGGACGAGCAGTACTTC
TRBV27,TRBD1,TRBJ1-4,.,CASSFNRDRGRGSKKLFF,TGTGCCAGCAGTTTTAATCGGGACAGGGGGCGCGGGTCGAAAAAACTGTTTTTT
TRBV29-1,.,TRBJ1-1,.,CSVGEVTEAFF,TGCAGCGTTGGGGAAGTCACTGAAGCTTTCTTT
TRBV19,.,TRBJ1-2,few,CASQPTGKDGYTF,TGTGCCAGCCAACCTACAGGGAAGGATGGCTACACCTTC
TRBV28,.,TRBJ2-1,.,CASSHGQIYNEQFF,TGTGCCAGCAGTCACGGACAGATTTACAATGAGCAGTTCTTC
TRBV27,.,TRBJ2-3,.,CASSLKGPDTQYF,TGTGCCAGCAGTTTGAAGGGTCCAGATACGCAGTATTTT
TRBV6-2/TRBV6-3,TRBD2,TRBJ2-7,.,CASRVSGASSYEQYF,TGTGCCAGCAGAGTAAGCGGGGCAAGCTCCTACGAGCAGTACTTC
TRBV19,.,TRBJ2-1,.,CASSTLPLGSYNEQFF,TGTGCCAGTAGTACCCTGCCCTTGGGCTCCTACAATGAGCAGTTCTTC
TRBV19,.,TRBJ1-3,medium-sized,CASTADSSISGNTIYF,TGTGCCAGTACGGCAGACAGTTCAATCTCTGGAAACACCATATATTTT
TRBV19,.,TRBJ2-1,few,CASSIGDIWRSYNEQFF,TGTGCCAGTAGTATAGGAGACATCTGGCGCTCCTACAATGAGCAGTTCTTC
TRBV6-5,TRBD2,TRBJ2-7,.,CASSYRGLADSYEQYF,TGTGCCAGCAGTTACCGGGGACTAGCGGACTCCTACGAGCAGTACTTC
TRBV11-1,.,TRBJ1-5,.,CASSSTGTGRNQPQHF,TGTGCCAGCAGCTCAACTGGTACAGGGCGAAATCAGCCCCAGCATTTT
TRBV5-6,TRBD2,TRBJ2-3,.,CASSILAGGPSDTQYF,TGTGCCAGCAGCATCCTAGCGGGAGGGCCTTCAGATACGCAGTATTTT
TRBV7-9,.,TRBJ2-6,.,CASSLGVSGANVLTF,TGTGCCAGCAGCTTGGGGGTCTCTGGGGCCAACGTCCTGACTTTC
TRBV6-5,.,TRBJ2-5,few,CASSYSWGYRETQYF,TGTGCCAGCAGTTACTCGTGGGGATATCGGGAGACCCAGTACTTC
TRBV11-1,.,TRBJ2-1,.,CASSSRHENPNEQFF,TGTGCCAGCAGCTCCCGTCACGAGAACCCCAATGAGCAGTTCTTC
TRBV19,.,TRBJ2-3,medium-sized,CASSIGLVEGTQYF,TGTGCCAGTAGTATAGGCCTAGTAGAGGGTACGCAGTATTTT
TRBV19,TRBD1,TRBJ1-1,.,CAGLDRGPNTEAFF,TGTGCCGGTTTGGACAGGGGGCCGAACACTGAAGCTTTCTTT
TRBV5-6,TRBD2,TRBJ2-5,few,CASSPGLAGTRGETQYF,TGTGCCAGCAGCCCAGGACTAGCGGGGACCCGCGGGGAGACCCAGTACTTC
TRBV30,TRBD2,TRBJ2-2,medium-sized,CAWSVLGLNTGELFF,TGTGCCTGGAGTGTACTGGGACTAAACACCGGGGAGCTGTTTTTT
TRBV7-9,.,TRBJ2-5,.,CASSLRLVGETQYF,TGTGCCAGCAGCTTAAGACTAGTTGGGGAGACCCAGTACTTC
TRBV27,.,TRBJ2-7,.,CASSTRVSYRYEQYF,TGTGCCAGCAGTACCAGGGTCAGTTACCGCTACGAGCAGTACTTC
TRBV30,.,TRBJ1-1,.,CAWTKDTMNTEAFF,TGTGCCTGGACAAAGGACACCATGAACACTGAAGCTTTCTTT